This TCR beta chain came from a study of T-cell reconstitution after alpha-beta-depleted transplantation in children. There are 13 residues in the CDR3. Trimming shortened V by 5 bases and J by 11 bases, and 15 bases separated the two germline ends. In germline, CDR1 is SGHVS, CDR2 FQNEAQ. Broader study findings: The study traced high day-60 TCRbeta diversity in some patients to surviving recipient T cells and thymic progenitors.

This clonotype was observed a handful of times. The antigen is undetermined. The TCRbeta library was prepared with unique molecular identifiers. TCRdb re-derived calls from the PCR reads in MiXCR, one entry per CDR3 protein. Of 450,000 to 600,000 distinct CDR3 sequences listed, roughly a tenth were seen once; the top ten hold roughly 2.1%. This clonotype was sampled from a child under 10 years old with inherited bone marrow failure, due to receive a stem cell transplant. Sequences were derived from PBMCs, sampled before TCRalphabeta/CD19-depleted stem cell transplant. The rearrangement uses TRBV7-8 and TRBJ1-4; tentatively, D is TRBD1 (5 bases). The CDR3 DNA reads TGTGCCAGCAGCCTATCCCAGGGCGAGAAACTGTTTTTT. Its translation: CASSLSQGEKLFF.